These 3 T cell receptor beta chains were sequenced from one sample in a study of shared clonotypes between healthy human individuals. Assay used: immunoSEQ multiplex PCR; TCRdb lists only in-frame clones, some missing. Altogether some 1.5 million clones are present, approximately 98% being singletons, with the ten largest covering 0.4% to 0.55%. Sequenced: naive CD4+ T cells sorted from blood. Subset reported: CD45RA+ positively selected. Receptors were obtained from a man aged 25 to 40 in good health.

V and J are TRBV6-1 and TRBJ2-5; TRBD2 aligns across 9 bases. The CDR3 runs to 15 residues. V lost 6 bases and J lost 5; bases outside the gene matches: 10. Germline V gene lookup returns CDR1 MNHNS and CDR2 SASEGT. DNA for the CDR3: TGTGCCAGCAGCGGATTAGCGGGAGTGCGGGAGACCCAGTACTTC. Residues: CASSGLAGVRETQYF.

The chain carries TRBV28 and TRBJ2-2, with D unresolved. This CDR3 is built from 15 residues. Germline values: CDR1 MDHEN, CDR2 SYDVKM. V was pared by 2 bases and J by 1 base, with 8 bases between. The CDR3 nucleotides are TGTGCCAGCAGTTTACCAAACAGGAACACCGGGGAGCTGTTTTTT. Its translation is CASSLPNRNTGELFF. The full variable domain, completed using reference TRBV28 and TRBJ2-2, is DVKVTQSSRYLVKRTGEKVFLECVQDMDHENMFWYRQDPGLGLRLIYFSYDVKMKEKGDIPEGYSVSREKKERFSLILESASTNQTSMYLCASSLPNRNTGELFFGEGSRLTVL.

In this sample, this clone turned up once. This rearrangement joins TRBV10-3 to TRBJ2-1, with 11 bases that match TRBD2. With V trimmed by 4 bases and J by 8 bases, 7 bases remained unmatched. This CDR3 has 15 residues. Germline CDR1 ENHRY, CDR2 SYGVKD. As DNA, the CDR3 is TGTGCCATCAGTGGGACTTTAGCGGGAGGGGATGAGCAGTTCTTC. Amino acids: CAISGTLAGGDEQFF.